This TCR beta chain stems from a study of T cells after yellow fever vaccination. Study-wide context: SMART-Seq v4 Ultra Low Input prepared the low-cell-number fractions. Study-wide results and caveats: A small proportion of clonotypes was detected in both the CD4 and CD8 compartments.

From the 5' RACE reads, TCRdb called clonotypes with MiXCR, one entry per CDR3 protein. The sample lists just under 600,000 distinct CDR3 sequences; roughly 14% were seen once. This clonotype was found a few times. Its target is unknown. The source of this sequence is a man between 25 and 39 years old who received the YFV17D yellow fever vaccine. The input for sequencing was PBMCs, taken on the day of the yellow fever booster vaccination.

In nucleotides, the CDR3 is TGTGCCAGCAGCATGCCGGGACAGGGTGTGGGCTATGGCTACACCTTC. Its protein product is CASSMPGQGVGYGYTF. The gene calls are TRBV7-2 and TRBJ1-2; 9 bases fit TRBD1. Unmatched junction bases numbered 11, after V lost 5 bases and J lost 4 bases. This CDR3 is 16 amino acids long. From germline, CDR1 is SGHTA and CDR2 FQGNSA.